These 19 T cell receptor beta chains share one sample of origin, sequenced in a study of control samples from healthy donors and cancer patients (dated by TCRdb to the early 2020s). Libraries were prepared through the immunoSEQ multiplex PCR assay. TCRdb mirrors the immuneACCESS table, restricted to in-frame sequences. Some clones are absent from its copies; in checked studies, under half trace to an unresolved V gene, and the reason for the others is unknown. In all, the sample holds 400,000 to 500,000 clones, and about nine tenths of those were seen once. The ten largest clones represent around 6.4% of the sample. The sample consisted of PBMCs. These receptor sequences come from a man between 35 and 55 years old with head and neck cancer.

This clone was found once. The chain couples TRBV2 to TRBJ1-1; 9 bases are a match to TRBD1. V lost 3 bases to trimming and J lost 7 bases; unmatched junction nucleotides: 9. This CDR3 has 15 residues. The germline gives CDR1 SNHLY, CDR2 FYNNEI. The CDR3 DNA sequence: TGTGCCAGCAGTGAGGGGACAGGGTCTCTTCATGAAGCTTTCTTT. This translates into CASSEGTGSLHEAFF.

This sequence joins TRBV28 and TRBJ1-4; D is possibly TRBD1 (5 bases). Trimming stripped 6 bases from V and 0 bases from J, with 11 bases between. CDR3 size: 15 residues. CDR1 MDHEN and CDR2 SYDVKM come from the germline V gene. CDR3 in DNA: TGTGCCAGCAGCGGGGCGGGGGCAACTAATGAAAAACTGTTTTTT. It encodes CASSGAGATNEKLFF.

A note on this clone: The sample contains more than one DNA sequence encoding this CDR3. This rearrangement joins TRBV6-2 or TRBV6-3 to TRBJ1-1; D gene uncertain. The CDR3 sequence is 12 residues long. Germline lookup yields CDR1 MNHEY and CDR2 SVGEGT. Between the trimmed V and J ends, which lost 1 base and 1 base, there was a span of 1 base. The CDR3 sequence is CASSYWNTEAFF. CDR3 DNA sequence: TGTGCCAGCAGTTACTGGAACACTGAAGCTTTCTTT.

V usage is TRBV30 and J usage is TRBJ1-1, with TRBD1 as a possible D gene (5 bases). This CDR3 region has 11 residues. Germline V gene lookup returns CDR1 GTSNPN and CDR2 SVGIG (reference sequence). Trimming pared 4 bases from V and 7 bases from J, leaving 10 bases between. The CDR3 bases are TGTGCCTGGACACAGGAATATGAAGCTTTCTTT. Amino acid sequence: CAWTQEYEAFF.

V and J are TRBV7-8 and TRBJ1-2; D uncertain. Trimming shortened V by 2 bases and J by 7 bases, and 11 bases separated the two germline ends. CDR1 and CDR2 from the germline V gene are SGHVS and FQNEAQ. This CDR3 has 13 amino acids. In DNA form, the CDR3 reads TGTGCCAGCAGCTTATTTTTTGATGGTGGCTACACCTTC. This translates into CASSLFFDGGYTF. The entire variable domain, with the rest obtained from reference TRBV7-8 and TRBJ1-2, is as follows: GAGVSQSPRYKVAKRGQDVALRCDPISGHVSLFWYQQALGQGPEFLTYFQNEAQLDKSGLPSDRFFAERPEGSVSTLKIQRTQQEDSAVYLCASSLFFDGGYTFGSGTRLTVV.

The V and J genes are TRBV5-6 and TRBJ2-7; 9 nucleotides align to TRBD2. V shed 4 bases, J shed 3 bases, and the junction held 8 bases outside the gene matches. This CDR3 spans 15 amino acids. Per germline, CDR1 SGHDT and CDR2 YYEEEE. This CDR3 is CASSPGLALLYEQYF. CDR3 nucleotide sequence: TGTGCCAGCAGCCCGGGACTAGCACTTCTCTACGAGCAGTACTTC.

The CDR3 DNA reads TGTGCCAGCCGGGATCCAGCAAGTGAGGAGCAGTACTTC. Protein product: CASRDPASEEQYF. V usage is TRBV28 and J usage is TRBJ2-7; perhaps TRBD2 as D (5 bases). The CDR3 has 13 amino acids. V lost 8 bases, J lost 7 bases, and 18 bases lay in between. Per germline, CDR1 MDHEN and CDR2 SYDVKM.

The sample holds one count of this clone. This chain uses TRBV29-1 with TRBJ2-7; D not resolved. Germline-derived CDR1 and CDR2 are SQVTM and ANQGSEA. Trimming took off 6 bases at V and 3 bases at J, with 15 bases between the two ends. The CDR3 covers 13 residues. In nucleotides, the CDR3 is TGCAGCGTCGAGCAGGAAGGTGGCTACGAGCAGTACTTC. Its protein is CSVEQEGGYEQYF.

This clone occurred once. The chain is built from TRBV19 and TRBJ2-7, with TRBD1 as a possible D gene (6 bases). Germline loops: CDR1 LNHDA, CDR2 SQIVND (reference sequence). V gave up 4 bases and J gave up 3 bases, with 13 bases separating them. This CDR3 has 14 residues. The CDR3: CASSNRAEGYEQYF. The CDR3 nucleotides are TGTGCCAGTAGTAACAGGGCTGAGGGCTACGAGCAGTACTTC.

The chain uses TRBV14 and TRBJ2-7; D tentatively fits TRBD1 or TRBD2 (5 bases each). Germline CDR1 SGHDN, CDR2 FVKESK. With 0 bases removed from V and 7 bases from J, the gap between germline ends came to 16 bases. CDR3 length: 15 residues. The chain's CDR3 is CASSQDWGRTGEQYF. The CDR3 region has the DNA TGTGCCAGCAGCCAAGATTGGGGACGGACCGGAGAGCAGTACTTC.

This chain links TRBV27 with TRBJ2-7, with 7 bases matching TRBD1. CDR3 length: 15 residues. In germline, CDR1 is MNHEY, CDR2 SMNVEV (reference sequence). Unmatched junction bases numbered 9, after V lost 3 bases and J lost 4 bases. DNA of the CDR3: TGTGCCAGCAGTTTTTCCGGGACAGCGGCGTACGAGCAGTACTTC. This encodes CASSFSGTAAYEQYF.

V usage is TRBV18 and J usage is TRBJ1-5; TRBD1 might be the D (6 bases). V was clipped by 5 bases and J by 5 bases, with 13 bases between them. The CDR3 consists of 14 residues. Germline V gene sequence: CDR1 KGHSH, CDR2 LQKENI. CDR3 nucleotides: TGTGCCAGCTCAGCAGGGTCAGGGGATCAGCCCCAGCATTTT. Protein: CASSAGSGDQPQHF.

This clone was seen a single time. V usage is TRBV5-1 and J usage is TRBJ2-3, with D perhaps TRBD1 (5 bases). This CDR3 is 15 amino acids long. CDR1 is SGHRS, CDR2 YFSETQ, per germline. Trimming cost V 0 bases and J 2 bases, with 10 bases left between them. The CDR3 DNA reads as TGCGCCAGCAGCTTGGTAGGGGCCCCCACAGATACGCAGTATTTT. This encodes CASSLVGAPTDTQYF.

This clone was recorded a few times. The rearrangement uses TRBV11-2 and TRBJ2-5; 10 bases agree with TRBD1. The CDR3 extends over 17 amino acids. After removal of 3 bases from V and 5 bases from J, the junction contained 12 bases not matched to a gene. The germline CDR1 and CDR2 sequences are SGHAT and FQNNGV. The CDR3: CASSFRRRQGALETQYF. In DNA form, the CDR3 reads TGTGCCAGCAGCTTCCGACGGCGACAGGGGGCATTGGAGACCCAGTACTTC. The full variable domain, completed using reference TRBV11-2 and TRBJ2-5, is EAGVAQSPRYKIIEKRQSVAFWCNPISGHATLYWYQQILGQGPKLLIQFQNNGVVDDSQLPKDRFSAERLKGVDSTLKIQPAKLEDSAVYLCASSFRRRQGALETQYFGPGTRLLVL.

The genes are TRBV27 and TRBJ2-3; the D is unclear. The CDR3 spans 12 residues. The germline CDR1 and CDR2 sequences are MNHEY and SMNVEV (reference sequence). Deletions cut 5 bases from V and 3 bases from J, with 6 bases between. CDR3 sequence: CASSNWTDTQYF. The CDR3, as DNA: TGTGCCAGCAGTAACTGGACAGATACGCAGTATTTT.

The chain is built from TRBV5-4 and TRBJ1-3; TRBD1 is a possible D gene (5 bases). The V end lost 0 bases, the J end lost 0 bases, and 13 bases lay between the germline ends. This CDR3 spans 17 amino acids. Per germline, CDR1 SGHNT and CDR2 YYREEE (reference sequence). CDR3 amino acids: CASSLGGLGVSGNTIYF. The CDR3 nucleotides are TGTGCCAGCAGCTTGGGGGGTCTAGGGGTCTCTGGAAACACCATATATTTT.

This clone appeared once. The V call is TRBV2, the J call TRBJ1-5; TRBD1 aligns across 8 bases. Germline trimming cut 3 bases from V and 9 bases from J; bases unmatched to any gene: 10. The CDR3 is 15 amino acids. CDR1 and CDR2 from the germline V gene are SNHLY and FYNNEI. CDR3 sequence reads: CASSDDQGAARPQHF. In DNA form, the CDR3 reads TGTGCCAGCAGTGATGATCAGGGGGCGGCTCGGCCCCAGCATTTT.

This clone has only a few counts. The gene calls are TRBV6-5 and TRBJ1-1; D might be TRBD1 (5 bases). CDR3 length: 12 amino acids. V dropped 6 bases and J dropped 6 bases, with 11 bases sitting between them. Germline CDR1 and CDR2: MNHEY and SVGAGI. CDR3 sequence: CASSRDLSEAFF. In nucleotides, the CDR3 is TGTGCCAGCAGCCGGGACTTATCTGAAGCTTTCTTT.

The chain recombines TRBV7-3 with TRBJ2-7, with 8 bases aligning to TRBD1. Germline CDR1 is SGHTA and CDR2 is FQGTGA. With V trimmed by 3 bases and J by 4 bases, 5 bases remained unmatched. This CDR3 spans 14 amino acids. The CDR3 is CASSFGTGLYEQYF. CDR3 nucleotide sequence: TGTGCCAGCAGCTTCGGGACAGGTCTTTACGAGCAGTACTTC.